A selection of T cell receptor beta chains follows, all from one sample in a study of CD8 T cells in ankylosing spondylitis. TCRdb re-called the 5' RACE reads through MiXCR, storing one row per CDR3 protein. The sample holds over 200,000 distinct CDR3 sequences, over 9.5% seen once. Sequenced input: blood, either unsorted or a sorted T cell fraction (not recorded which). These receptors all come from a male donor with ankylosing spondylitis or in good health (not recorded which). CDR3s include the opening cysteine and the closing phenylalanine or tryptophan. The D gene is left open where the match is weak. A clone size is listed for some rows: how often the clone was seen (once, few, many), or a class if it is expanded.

CDR3 DNA: TGTGCCAGCAGCAGCCATGGGGGGGGCAATCAGCCCCTGCATTTT
CDR3 protein: CASSSHGGGNQPLHF
clone size: -
J gene: TRBJ1-5
V gene: TRBV12-3/TRBV12-4
D gene: -

CDR3 DNA: TGCAGCGTTGCTGGGGCTTGGAACGAGCAGTACTTC
CDR3 protein: CSVAGAWNEQYF
clone size: many
J gene: TRBJ2-7
V gene: TRBV29-1
D gene: -

CDR3 DNA: TGTGCCACCAGCCACGGACAGAGCAATCAGCCCCAGCATTTT
CDR3 protein: CATSHGQSNQPQHF
clone size: -
J gene: TRBJ1-5
V gene: TRBV24-1
D gene: -

CDR3 DNA: TGTGCCAGCAGGAATACGGGACAGATAAATCAGCCCCAGCATTTT
CDR3 protein: CASRNTGQINQPQHF
clone size: many
J gene: TRBJ1-5
V gene: TRBV6-1
D gene: TRBD1

CDR3 DNA: TGTGCCAGCAGCGTGAGAAACCCGGGACAGGGTCAGTTGATTAATCAGCCCCAGCATTTT
CDR3 protein: CASSVRNPGQGQLINQPQHF
clone size: many
J gene: TRBJ1-5
V gene: TRBV5-6
D gene: TRBD1

CDR3 DNA: TGCGCCAGCAGCTTTACAGGGGATAATTCACCCCTCCACTTT
CDR3 protein: CASSFTGDNSPLHF
clone size: many
J gene: TRBJ1-6
V gene: TRBV5-1
D gene: TRBD1

CDR3 DNA: TGTGCCAGCAGCGTAGGCGGACTCCCACCTGAGCAGTTCTTC
CDR3 protein: CASSVGGLPPEQFF
clone size: many
J gene: TRBJ2-1
V gene: TRBV9
D gene: -

CDR3 DNA: TGTGCCCCGACCCACGGTTTCTCCGACCTGAACTACGAGCAGTACTTC
CDR3 protein: CAPTHGFSDLNYEQYF
clone size: many
J gene: TRBJ2-7
V gene: TRBV3-1
D gene: -

CDR3 DNA: TGCAGTGCTAGAGATCCGGCAGGGGCAAATGAAAAACTGTTTTTT
CDR3 protein: CSARDPAGANEKLFF
clone size: -
J gene: TRBJ1-4
V gene: TRBV20-1
D gene: -

CDR3 DNA: TGTGCCAGCAGCTTGGAACCGGGTAGCCCTGAAGCTTTCTTT
CDR3 protein: CASSLEPGSPEAFF
clone size: many
J gene: TRBJ1-1
V gene: TRBV5-5
D gene: -

CDR3 DNA: TGTGCCAGCAGCTTAGCCCGGAGACAAGAGACCCAGTACTTC
CDR3 protein: CASSLARRQETQYF
clone size: -
J gene: TRBJ2-5
V gene: TRBV7-2
D gene: -

CDR3 DNA: TGTGCCAGCAGTTTAGTTTTAAGGACAGGGCGCGAGCAGTACTTC
CDR3 protein: CASSLVLRTGREQYF
clone size: few
J gene: TRBJ2-7
V gene: TRBV12-3/TRBV12-4
D gene: TRBD1

CDR3 DNA: TGTGCCAGCAGCGTTGGCTCCGGGGGCTCTGGGGCCAACGTCCTGACTTTC
CDR3 protein: CASSVGSGGSGANVLTF
clone size: many
J gene: TRBJ2-6
V gene: TRBV5-5
D gene: -

CDR3 DNA: TGTGCCAGTAGTGTGAGCTCCTATAATTCACCCCTCCACTTT
CDR3 protein: CASSVSSYNSPLHF
clone size: -
J gene: TRBJ1-6
V gene: TRBV19
D gene: -

CDR3 DNA: TGTGCCAGCAGTCCCGGGTCTAGCGATGGCTACACCTTC
CDR3 protein: CASSPGSSDGYTF
clone size: -
J gene: TRBJ1-2
V gene: TRBV6-1
D gene: -

CDR3 DNA: -
CDR3 protein: CASSFGPGDTGELFF
clone size: many
J gene: TRBJ2-2
V gene: TRBV5-1
D gene: -

CDR3 DNA: TGTGCCTCCAGGTACCCAGATACGCAGTATTTT
CDR3 protein: CASRYPDTQYF
clone size: -
J gene: TRBJ2-3
V gene: TRBV2
D gene: -

CDR3 DNA: TGCGCCAGCAGCTCACAGGCGAACACCGGGGAGCTGTTTTTT
CDR3 protein: CASSSQANTGELFF
clone size: many
J gene: TRBJ2-2
V gene: TRBV5-1
D gene: -

CDR3 DNA: TGTGCCAGCAGCTTAGGCGGGGGTATGACAGATACGCAGTATTTT
CDR3 protein: CASSLGGGMTDTQYF
clone size: many
J gene: TRBJ2-3
V gene: TRBV7-6
D gene: TRBD2

CDR3 DNA: TGTGCCAGCAGCTTACTACTGGGTGGCTACACCTTC
CDR3 protein: CASSLLLGGYTF
clone size: -
J gene: TRBJ1-2
V gene: TRBV7-9
D gene: -

CDR3 DNA: TGTGCCAGCCTTCGACAGGTCAACACTGAAGCTTTCTTT
CDR3 protein: CASLRQVNTEAFF
clone size: -
J gene: TRBJ1-1
V gene: TRBV19
D gene: -

CDR3 DNA: TGTGCCAGCAGTCGGGACGGCCTGGCCCAGTACTTC
CDR3 protein: CASSRDGLAQYF
clone size: many
J gene: TRBJ2-5
V gene: TRBV11-3
D gene: -

CDR3 DNA: TGTGCCAGCAGCCCTCCTTTCGACAGGGGCGAGGAAAAACTGTTTTTT
CDR3 protein: CASSPPFDRGEEKLFF
clone size: many
J gene: TRBJ1-4
V gene: TRBV3-1
D gene: TRBD1

CDR3 DNA: TGTGCCAGCAGCCACCGGGTCGGGACTCCTGAAGAGACCCAGTACTTC
CDR3 protein: CASSHRVGTPEETQYF
clone size: many
J gene: TRBJ2-5
V gene: TRBV3-1
D gene: -

CDR3 DNA: TGTGCCAGCAGCCAGGGACAGTATAGCAATCAGCCCCAGCATTTT
CDR3 protein: CASSQGQYSNQPQHF
clone size: many
J gene: TRBJ1-5
V gene: TRBV4-2
D gene: TRBD1

CDR3 DNA: TGTGCCAGCAGGCCTACGGGGCTGGCAGGCAATCAGCCCCAGCATTTT
CDR3 protein: CASRPTGLAGNQPQHF
clone size: many
J gene: TRBJ1-5
V gene: TRBV6-1
D gene: -

CDR3 DNA: TGCAGTGCTAAGACTAGCGGGGGCACAGATACGCAGTATTTT
CDR3 protein: CSAKTSGGTDTQYF
clone size: -
J gene: TRBJ2-3
V gene: TRBV20-1
D gene: TRBD2

CDR3 DNA: TGTGCCAGCACCCCTTCCGGGACAGGGGTTTGGTACTTC
CDR3 protein: CASTPSGTGVWYF
clone size: -
J gene: TRBJ2-7
V gene: TRBV6-2/TRBV6-3
D gene: TRBD1

CDR3 DNA: TGTGCCAGCAGTGAAACAGCGGGGGTCGATTCACCCCTCCACTTT
CDR3 protein: CASSETAGVDSPLHF
clone size: many
J gene: TRBJ1-6
V gene: TRBV6-1
D gene: -

CDR3 DNA: TGTGCCAGCACCCTATTGCCGGGGTACAATGAGCAGTTCTTC
CDR3 protein: CASTLLPGYNEQFF
clone size: many
J gene: TRBJ2-1
V gene: TRBV7-2
D gene: -

CDR3 DNA: TGTGCCAGCAGCCAAGAGGGCAGCGGGGAATTT
CDR3 protein: CASSQEGSGEF
clone size: many
J gene: TRBJ1-1
V gene: TRBV3-1
D gene: -

CDR3 DNA: TGCAGTGCTCACGGAGGGTCCGGGGGGGCCTTCAATGAGCAGTTCTTC
CDR3 protein: CSAHGGSGGAFNEQFF
clone size: many
J gene: TRBJ2-1
V gene: TRBV20-1
D gene: TRBD2

CDR3 DNA: TGTGCCAGCAGCAGGGACAGGGGGATGAGCGCTGGAAACACCATATATTTT
CDR3 protein: CASSRDRGMSAGNTIYF
clone size: -
J gene: TRBJ1-3
V gene: TRBV5-6
D gene: TRBD1

CDR3 DNA: TGTGCCACCAGCGACCGGGGCAGAACTCAAGAGACCCAGTACTTC
CDR3 protein: CATSDRGRTQETQYF
clone size: few
J gene: TRBJ2-5
V gene: TRBV24-1
D gene: -

CDR3 DNA: TGTGCCAGCAGTGAGGGTGGGGTTGAAGGCAATCAGCCCCAGCATTTT
CDR3 protein: CASSEGGVEGNQPQHF
clone size: once
J gene: TRBJ1-5
V gene: TRBV28
D gene: -

CDR3 DNA: TGTGCCAGCAGCTTAGAATCAGGGGGAATCTATGGCTACACCTTC
CDR3 protein: CASSLESGGIYGYTF
clone size: many
J gene: TRBJ1-2
V gene: TRBV7-9
D gene: TRBD1

CDR3 DNA: TGTGCCATCAGTGAGGGATGGATGGAGGAGCAGTACTTC
CDR3 protein: CAISEGWMEEQYF
clone size: few
J gene: TRBJ2-7
V gene: TRBV10-3
D gene: -

CDR3 DNA: TGCAGTGCTTCCGGGACAGGGGGGTCCCAAGAGACCCAGTACTTC
CDR3 protein: CSASGTGGSQETQYF
clone size: -
J gene: TRBJ2-5
V gene: TRBV20-1
D gene: TRBD1

CDR3 DNA: TGTGCCAGCAGTTCGGCGTCGGGGACTGAAGCTTTCTTT
CDR3 protein: CASSSASGTEAFF
clone size: few
J gene: TRBJ1-1
V gene: TRBV12-3/TRBV12-4
D gene: -

CDR3 DNA: TGTGCCATCAGTGACCCCCAGCGGGGGGACACAGATACGCAGTATTTT
CDR3 protein: CAISDPQRGDTDTQYF
clone size: many
J gene: TRBJ2-3
V gene: TRBV10-3
D gene: TRBD2

CDR3 DNA: TGCGCCAGCAGCTTCGGGACTAGGACAGATACGCAGTATTTT
CDR3 protein: CASSFGTRTDTQYF
clone size: many
J gene: TRBJ2-3
V gene: TRBV5-1
D gene: TRBD2

CDR3 DNA: TGTGCCAGCAGTCCCGACAGGGGGCGGAACACTGAAGCTTTCTTT
CDR3 protein: CASSPDRGRNTEAFF
clone size: many
J gene: TRBJ1-1
V gene: TRBV6-1
D gene: TRBD1

CDR3 DNA: TGTGCCAGCAGCTCGCCTAACGGTGACGAGCAGTACTTC
CDR3 protein: CASSSPNGDEQYF
clone size: many
J gene: TRBJ2-7
V gene: TRBV5-6
D gene: -

CDR3 DNA: TGTGCCTGGAGTGTCCGACGGGATGAAGCTTTCTTT
CDR3 protein: CAWSVRRDEAFF
clone size: -
J gene: TRBJ1-1
V gene: TRBV30
D gene: -

CDR3 DNA: TGTGCCAGCAGCCAAGATGGGGGCGGGGGCCTACCCTACGAGCAGTACTTC
CDR3 protein: CASSQDGGGGLPYEQYF
clone size: few
J gene: TRBJ2-7
V gene: TRBV3-1
D gene: -

CDR3 DNA: TGCGCCAGCATTTCCAGTAGCGGGGCAGATACGCAGTATTTT
CDR3 protein: CASISSSGADTQYF
clone size: many
J gene: TRBJ2-3
V gene: TRBV5-1
D gene: TRBD2

CDR3 DNA: TGTGCCAGTAGTCCTCCTAAAGAGACCCAGTACTTC
CDR3 protein: CASSPPKETQYF
clone size: many
J gene: TRBJ2-5
V gene: TRBV19
D gene: -

CDR3 DNA: TGCGCCAGCAGCTTGGACGTAGGGGGCGAAGAGACCCAGTACTTC
CDR3 protein: CASSLDVGGEETQYF
clone size: many
J gene: TRBJ2-5
V gene: TRBV5-1
D gene: TRBD1

CDR3 DNA: TGCGCCAGCAGCAAAACTAGCGGGGGGCCCCAAGAGACCCAGTACTTC
CDR3 protein: CASSKTSGGPQETQYF
clone size: -
J gene: TRBJ2-5
V gene: TRBV5-1
D gene: TRBD2

CDR3 DNA: TGCAGTGCCACGAGCGACAGGGGTGGAAACTACGAGCAGTACTTC
CDR3 protein: CSATSDRGGNYEQYF
clone size: many
J gene: TRBJ2-7
V gene: TRBV20-1
D gene: TRBD1

CDR3 DNA: TGCAGTGCTAGAGGAGAAACGGGGGGTAACCAAGAGACCCAGTACTTC
CDR3 protein: CSARGETGGNQETQYF
clone size: few
J gene: TRBJ2-5
V gene: TRBV20-1
D gene: TRBD2

CDR3 DNA: TGCGCCAGCAGCTGGGAAGGGGGACTAATTGAGCAGTTCTTC
CDR3 protein: CASSWEGGLIEQFF
clone size: -
J gene: TRBJ2-1
V gene: TRBV5-1
D gene: -

CDR3 DNA: TGTGCCAGCAGTTTTTTATGGGGAAACTCCTACGAGCAGTACTTC
CDR3 protein: CASSFLWGNSYEQYF
clone size: many
J gene: TRBJ2-7
V gene: TRBV12-3/TRBV12-4
D gene: -

CDR3 DNA: TGCGCCAGCAGCTTGCTTACTAGCGGGGGCACCGGGGAGCTGTTTTTT
CDR3 protein: CASSLLTSGGTGELFF
clone size: -
J gene: TRBJ2-2
V gene: TRBV5-1
D gene: TRBD2

CDR3 DNA: TGTGCCAGCCTCCCCGGGGATTACAATGAGCAGTTCTTC
CDR3 protein: CASLPGDYNEQFF
clone size: many
J gene: TRBJ2-1
V gene: TRBV5-5
D gene: -